The source of this T cell receptor (beta chain) is a study of cytomegalovirus exposure and HLA in healthy donors. Overall study results and limits: For presence/absence analyses, sequencing depth was assumed to be roughly uniform across donors.

It was with 60 Vbeta and 13 Jbeta primers that the PCR ran. The data were produced by immunoSEQ multiplex PCR, yet TCRdb's version contains in-frame clones alone and is incomplete. The repertoire holds about 130,000 clones, approximately 10% seen once, with roughly 4.6% in the top ten. CDR1 and CDR2 from the germline V gene are SNHLY and FYNNEI. V dropped 8 bases and J dropped 5; count of bases not matched to a gene: 2. The CDR3 runs to 14 residues. This clone has a handful of counts. What it binds is not known. The chain is built from TRBV2 and TRBJ1-6, with 11 bases that match TRBD1. This receptor was taken from a woman aged 18-29 years in good health and CMV-seropositive. The sequenced material came from PBMCs. The CDR3 bases are TGTGCCAGCGGACAGGGGGCTAATAATTCACCCCTCCACTTT. It encodes CASGQGANNSPLHF.